One sample yielded the 9 T cell receptor beta chains listed below, sequenced in a study of cytomegalovirus exposure and HLA in healthy donors. The PCR was carried out with 60 Vbeta primers and 13 Jbeta primers. Sequencing was performed with immunoSEQ multiplex PCR; in TCRdb, only in-frame clones are kept and a portion is missing. This table holds about 150,000 clones, roughly 80% found once. Material: PBMCs. These receptors originate from a man aged 30-40 years in good health and CMV-seropositive.

The chain employs TRBV5-1 and TRBJ1-2; perhaps TRBD1 as D (6 bases). Germline CDR1 reads SGHRS; CDR2 reads YFSETQ. V was pared by 0 bases and J by 6 bases, with 15 bases between. The CDR3 consists of 15 residues. CDR3 nucleotide sequence: TGCGCCAGCAGCTTGGATCTGCGTGCAGGGGATGGCTACACCTTC. Translated, it gives CASSLDLRAGDGYTF. The full variable domain, in which reference TRBV5-1 and TRBJ1-2 provide the parts outside the CDR3, is KAGVTQTPRYLIKTRGQQVTLSCSPISGHRSVSWYQQTPGQGLQFLFEYFSETQRNKGNFPGRFSGRQFSNSRSEMNVSTLELGDSALYLCASSLDLRAGDGYTFGSGTRLTVV.

The V and J genes are TRBV7-2 and TRBJ2-1, with 9 bases lining up with TRBD2. CDR1 is SGHTA and CDR2 is FQGNSA in the germline V gene. The CDR3 is 16 amino acids. Trimming cost V 1 base and J 6 bases; bases outside gene matches: 7. The DNA for the CDR3 is TGTGCCAGCAGCTTAGTGGGCGGGGGGGCGGGCAATGAGCAGTTCTTC. Its protein product is CASSLVGGGAGNEQFF.

In its sample, this clone was seen a few times. V is TRBV5-6 and J is TRBJ1-1; a possible D gene is TRBD1 (6 bases). From germline, CDR1 is SGHDT and CDR2 YYEEEE. The CDR3 loop spans 14 amino acids. Trimming pared 1 base from V and 3 bases from J, leaving 10 bases between. The DNA for the CDR3 is TGTGCCAGCAGCTTGCCCCAGGGGTACACTGAAGCTTTCTTT. It is translated as CASSLPQGYTEAFF.

The chain joins TRBV5-1 to TRBJ2-5; tentative D call: TRBD1 (5 bases). V lost 4 bases and J lost 5, with 6 bases in between. Germline V gene sequence: CDR1 SGHRS, CDR2 YFSETQ. This CDR3 region has 11 residues. The CDR3 nucleotides are TGCGCCAGCAGCCACAGGGAGACCCAGTACTTC. As protein: CASSHRETQYF.

V usage is TRBV5-6 and J usage is TRBJ2-7; a possible D gene is TRBD2 (6 bases). Germline V gene data show CDR1 as SGHDT and CDR2 as YYEEEE. V dropped 4 bases and J dropped 4 bases, with 21 bases sitting between them. The CDR3 consists of 16 residues. The CDR3 spells CASSPAPLLARYEQYF. CDR3 DNA: TGTGCCAGCAGCCCCGCCCCCCTTCTAGCGCGTTACGAGCAGTACTTC.

CDR3 loop: CASSRQGADTQYF. CDR3 DNA: TGCGCCAGCAGTAGACAGGGGGCAGATACGCAGTATTTT. This sequence joins TRBV10-1 and TRBJ2-3; 9 bases map to TRBD1. The CDR3 is 13 amino acids. Germline CDR1 WNHNN, CDR2 SYGVQD (reference sequence). J gave up 4 bases and V 5 bases, and 1 base lay outside the gene matches.

The chain joins TRBV7-9 to TRBJ1-2; D gene unclear. Trimming took 2 bases from V and 5 from J, leaving 15 bases between them. Germline loops: CDR1 SEHNR, CDR2 FQNEAQ (reference sequence). This CDR3 comprises 15 residues. For the CDR3, the DNA is TGTGCCAGCAGCTTACACATCGGTGGGCCATATGGCTACACCTTC. This translates into CASSLHIGGPYGYTF.

V gene TRBV7-9 combines with J gene TRBJ1-4, with TRBD1 matching over 7 bases. This CDR3 is built from 15 residues. Unmatched junction bases numbered 7, after V lost 1 base and J lost 8 bases. Germline CDR1 is SEHNR and CDR2 is FQNEAQ (reference sequence). The CDR3, as DNA: TGTGCCAGCAGCTTAGTACAGGGGCAGGAGGAAAAACTGTTTTTT. Translating it yields CASSLVQGQEEKLFF.

The chain carries TRBV5-4 and TRBJ2-7, with 12 bases fitting TRBD2. V lost 4 bases and J lost 4; bases outside the gene matches: 15. CDR1 and CDR2 (germline): SGHNT, YYREEE (reference sequence). The CDR3 extends over 18 amino acids. The CDR3 DNA follows: TGTGCCAGCAGCCCCGCGGTCCCTAGCGGGGGGGTGGGGTACGAGCAGTACTTC. Protein product: CASSPAVPSGGVGYEQYF.